A selection of T cell receptor beta chains follows, all from one sample in a study of blood T cell repertoires in COVID-19. Some clones are missing from TCRdb's copy, which holds only in-frame ones; the method was immunoSEQ multiplex PCR. The repertoire holds 150,000 to 200,000 clones, with about four fifths as singletons. Sequenced: PBMCs or T cells enriched from blood (not recorded which). These receptor sequences come from an older woman who had recovered from COVID-19. Both conserved end residues are part of each CDR3. A D gene is named only where the DNA matches it firmly. Expanded clones get a size class; other rows say once, few or many, or leave the size out.

v_call	d_call	j_call	clone_size	cdr3_aa	cdr3_nt
TRBV19	TRBD1	TRBJ1-5	NA	CATRMDRAAWPQHF	TGTGCCACTCGAATGGACAGGGCAGCGTGGCCCCAGCATTTT
TRBV11-3	NA	TRBJ2-2	NA	CASSLGSRTTGELFF	TGTGCCAGCAGCTTAGGGTCGAGAACCACCGGGGAGCTGTTTTTT
TRBV4-2	TRBD1	TRBJ2-2	NA	CASSQRTGNTGELFF	TGTGCCAGCAGCCAGAGGACAGGAAACACCGGGGAGCTGTTTTTT
TRBV6-1	TRBD2	TRBJ2-2	NA	CASSEGLAGLGGELFF	TGTGCCAGCAGTGAAGGGCTAGCGGGCCTCGGCGGGGAGCTGTTTTTT
TRBV4-1	TRBD1	TRBJ2-7	NA	CASSQAGGSSYEQYF	TGCGCCAGCAGCCAGGCAGGGGGTAGCTCCTACGAGCAGTACTTC
TRBV6-2/TRBV6-3	TRBD1	TRBJ2-5	NA	CASSYLGQGETQYF	TGTGCCAGCAGTTATTTAGGACAGGGAGAGACCCAGTACTTC
TRBV19	NA	TRBJ2-2	NA	CASSLYGTNTGELFF	TGTGCCAGTAGTCTGTACGGGACGAACACCGGGGAGCTGTTTTTT
TRBV18	TRBD2	TRBJ2-3	NA	CASSRLAGSTDTQYF	TGTGCCAGCTCACGGCTAGCGGGGAGCACAGATACGCAGTATTTT
TRBV2	TRBD1	TRBJ1-2	few	CARKQGFYGYTF	TGTGCCAGAAAACAGGGGTTCTATGGCTACACCTTC
TRBV6-5	TRBD1	TRBJ1-1	NA	CASSSGQGYTEAFF	TGTGCCAGCAGTTCCGGACAGGGGTACACTGAAGCTTTCTTT
TRBV5-1	NA	TRBJ2-7	NA	CASSFNPGTSSSYEQYF	TGCGCCAGCAGCTTTAACCCCGGGACATCGAGCTCCTACGAGCAGTACTTC
TRBV7-9	NA	TRBJ2-1	NA	CASGAVYNEQFF	TGTGCCAGCGGGGCAGTTTACAATGAGCAGTTCTTC
TRBV6-4	NA	TRBJ1-1	NA	CASSEDRGNTEAFF	TGTGCCAGCAGTGAAGATAGGGGGAACACTGAAGCTTTCTTT
TRBV5-4	NA	TRBJ2-1	few	CASSLDGLPSTYNEQFF	TGTGCCAGCAGCTTGGATGGACTCCCTAGCACCTACAATGAGCAGTTCTTC
TRBV4-1	NA	TRBJ1-6	NA	CASSQQGLGNSPLHF	TGCGCCAGCAGCCAGCAGGGTTTGGGGAATTCACCCCTCCACTTT
TRBV5-6	TRBD2	TRBJ2-5	NA	CASSLVRGGETQYF	TGTGCCAGCAGCTTGGTACGGGGGGGAGAGACCCAGTACTTC
TRBV5-1	TRBD1	TRBJ1-1	NA	CASSGQANTEAFF	TGCGCCAGCAGCGGACAGGCGAACACTGAAGCTTTCTTT
TRBV5-1	TRBD1	TRBJ1-4	once	CASSLASWTGAEKLFF	TGCGCCAGCAGCCTGGCCAGCTGGACAGGGGCGGAAAAACTGTTTTTT
TRBV30	NA	TRBJ1-6	NA	CAWSSRTYSSPLHF	TGTGCCTGGAGTTCCAGGACTTATAGTTCACCCCTCCACTTT